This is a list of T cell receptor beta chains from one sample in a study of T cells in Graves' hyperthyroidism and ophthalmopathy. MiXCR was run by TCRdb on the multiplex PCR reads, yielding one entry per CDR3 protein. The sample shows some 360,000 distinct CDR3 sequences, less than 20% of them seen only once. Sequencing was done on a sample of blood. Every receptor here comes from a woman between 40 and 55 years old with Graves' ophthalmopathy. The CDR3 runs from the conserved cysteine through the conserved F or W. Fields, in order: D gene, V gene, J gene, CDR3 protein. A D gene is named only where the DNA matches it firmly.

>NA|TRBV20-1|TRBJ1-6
CSARVGIRSYNSPLHF
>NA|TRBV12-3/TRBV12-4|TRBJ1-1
CASTRGDTYTEAFF
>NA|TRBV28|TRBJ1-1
CASSKENTEAFF
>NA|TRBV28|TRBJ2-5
CASSLETAPETQYF
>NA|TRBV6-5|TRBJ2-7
CASSYSLRAEQYF
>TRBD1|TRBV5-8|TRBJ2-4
CASSYHRTQGAAKNIQYF
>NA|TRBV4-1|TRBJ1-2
CASSQERGVGYGYTF
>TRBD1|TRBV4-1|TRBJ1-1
CASRHQGAWTEAFF
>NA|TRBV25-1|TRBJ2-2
CASSESGANTGELFF
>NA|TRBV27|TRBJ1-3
CASSWGEFSGNTIYF
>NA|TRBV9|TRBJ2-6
CASSVGNLGSGANVLTF
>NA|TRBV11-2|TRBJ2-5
CASSSARRETQYF
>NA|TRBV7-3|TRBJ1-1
CASRGRSTEAFF
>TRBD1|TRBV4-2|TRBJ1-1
CASSQVWTGSGTEAFF
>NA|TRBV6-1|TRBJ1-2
CASSPRGGLYGYTF
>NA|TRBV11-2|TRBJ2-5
CASSSGRLQETQYF
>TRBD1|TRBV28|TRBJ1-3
CASATRGYTIYF
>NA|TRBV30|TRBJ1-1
CAGSGQRYTEAFF
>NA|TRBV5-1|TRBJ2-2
CASSPPGRGHTGELFF
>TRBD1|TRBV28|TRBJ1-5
CASSSPGQGEHNQPQHF
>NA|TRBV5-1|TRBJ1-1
CASSLARGAEAFF
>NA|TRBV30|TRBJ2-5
CAWENKLGRETQYF
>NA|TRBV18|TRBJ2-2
CASSPATGELFF